Below are 29 T cell receptor beta chains sequenced from a single sample in a study of lymphopenia after photon versus proton radiotherapy (dated by TCRdb to between 2018 and 2021). The protocol used for the library was the immunoSEQ multiplex PCR assay. Here the immuneACCESS table is served through TCRdb, limited to in-frame sequences with V and J called. Missing clones are a known gap in these copies; in checked studies unresolved V genes cover under half, and the rest lacks a known reason. A total of 65,000 to 70,000 clones appear in this sample, roughly 90% of them only once. The top ten clones comprise about 2.6% of the sample. Sequences were derived from peripheral blood, sampled from a patient treated with photon-based radiotherapy. These receptors originate from a woman aged 70-85 years with pancreatic cancer.

This clone was detected once. This CDR3 reads CSLGQGYEQYF. The CDR3 DNA is TGCAGCTTGGGACAGGGTTACGAGCAGTACTTC. The chain combines TRBV29-1 with TRBJ2-7, with TRBD1 identical over 9 bases. Germline lookup yields CDR1 SQVTM and CDR2 ANQGSEA. CDR3 size: 11 residues. V dropped 8 bases and J dropped 4; count of bases not matched to a gene: 3.

J is TRBJ1-3 and V is TRBV29-1, with 7 bases aligning to TRBD1. V gave up 1 base and J gave up 0 bases; unmatched junction bases: 6. The length of the CDR3 is 16 residues. Germline lookup yields CDR1 SQVTM and CDR2 ANQGSEA. The chain's CDR3 is CSVEARAGGSGNTIYF. In nucleotides, the CDR3 is TGCAGCGTTGAAGCGCGCGCAGGGGGCTCTGGAAACACCATATATTTT.

This chain links TRBV19 with TRBJ2-2; D remains unclear. Deletions cut 1 base from V and 0 bases from J, with 6 bases between. Germline lookup yields CDR1 LNHDA and CDR2 SQIVND (reference sequence). This CDR3 spans 15 amino acids. The CDR3 DNA is TGTGCCAGTAGTATAGTTCTCGCGAACACCGGGGAGCTGTTTTTT. It encodes CASSIVLANTGELFF.

This chain joins TRBV5-4 and TRBJ1-3; D unresolved. Germline CDR1 and CDR2: SGHNT and YYREEE (reference sequence). The germline V and J ends were trimmed by 0 bases and 2 bases, with 3 bases remaining between them. This CDR3 has 13 amino acids. CDR3 bases: TGTGCCAGCAGCTTGGCCGCTGGAAACACCATATATTTT. Translated: CASSLAAGNTIYF.

The V gene is TRBV28, the J gene TRBJ1-4, with D perhaps TRBD1 (5 bases). Between the trimmed V and J ends, which lost 8 bases and 3 bases, there was a span of 13 bases. The CDR3 is made up of 14 amino acids. The V gene's germline CDR1 is MDHEN and CDR2 SYDVKM. The DNA for the CDR3 is TGTGCCAGCGAAATGGGGGGTGCTAATGAAAAACTGTTTTTT. It is translated as CASEMGGANEKLFF.

The chain joins TRBV30 to TRBJ1-4; possibly TRBD1 for D (5 bases). V was shortened by 5 bases and J by 8 bases, with 18 bases between the two germline ends. The CDR3 length is 14 residues. Germline V CDR1 and CDR2: GTSNPN, SVGIG (reference sequence). The CDR3 sequence: CAWLQDKVGEKLFF. The CDR3 DNA sequence: TGTGCCTGGCTCCAGGACAAAGTCGGGGAAAAACTGTTTTTT.

The chain couples TRBV15 to TRBJ2-5; no definite D call. The CDR3 runs 13 residues. The V and J ends lost 1 base and 5 bases respectively, with 8 bases between them. Germline CDR1 and CDR2: LNHNV and YYDKDF (reference sequence). For the CDR3, the DNA is TGTGCCACCAGCAGAGCCCTCGGGGAGACCCAGTACTTC. Encoded protein: CATSRALGETQYF.

V usage is TRBV7-6 and J usage is TRBJ2-5, with D perhaps matching TRBD1 (8 bases). This CDR3 has 15 residues. The V and J ends lost 5 bases and 4 bases respectively, with 17 bases between them. Germline values: CDR1 SGHVS, CDR2 FNYEAQ. The CDR3 sequence is CASSSGTGVAETQYF. CDR3 coding DNA: TGTGCCAGCAGCAGCGGGACAGGCGTGGCAGAGACCCAGTACTTC.

The J gene is TRBJ2-7, the V gene TRBV2, with D hard to call. Germline V lookup: CDR1 SNHLY, CDR2 FYNNEI. The CDR3 contains 12 residues. Trimming left V 7 bases short and J 2 bases short, with 9 bases between. The CDR3 here is CASKNGAYEQYF. In DNA form, the CDR3 reads TGTGCCAGCAAGAACGGAGCCTACGAGCAGTACTTC.

This sequence joins TRBV7-2 and TRBJ2-1, with 13 positions matching TRBD2. Germline V CDR1 and CDR2: SGHTA, FQGNSA. This CDR3 is built from 17 residues. The V gene end was trimmed by 1 base and the J gene end by 15 bases; junction bases not matched to a gene: 15. This CDR3 reads CASSLGTSGSGHAFGFF. Here the CDR3 DNA reads TGTGCCAGCAGCTTAGGGACTAGCGGGAGTGGCCACGCATTTGGGTTCTTC. Full variable domain (remainder filled in from reference TRBV7-2 and TRBJ2-1): GAGVSQSPSNKVTEKGKDVELRCDPISGHTALYWYRQSLGQGLEFLIYFQGNSAPDKSGLPSDRFSAERTGGSVSTLTIQRTQQEDSAVYLCASSLGTSGSGHAFGFFGPGTRLTVL.

The chain couples TRBV21-1 to TRBJ2-3; no DNA check was done on the table's D call, TRBD2. TRBV21-1 is a listed pseudogene. This CDR3 is built from 13 residues. CDR3 sequence reads: CASSKESPDTQYF. The CDR3 DNA reads TGTGCCAGCAGCAAAGAAAGCCCTGATACGCAGTATTTT.

The V and J genes are TRBV2 and TRBJ2-5, with D possibly being TRBD2 (6 bases). The V end lost 7 bases, the J end lost 1 base, and 10 bases lay between the germline ends. The length of the CDR3 is 13 residues. Germline-derived CDR1 and CDR2 are SNHLY and FYNNEI. The CDR3 region is CASIRLVQETQYF. DNA for the CDR3: TGTGCCAGCATCCGACTAGTCCAAGAGACCCAGTACTTC.

The chain combines TRBV12-5 with TRBJ2-2; D call uncertain. Trimming left V 2 bases short and J 5 bases short, with 6 bases between. Germline V gene data show CDR1 as LGHNT and CDR2 as FRNRAP. The CDR3 totals 13 residues. This CDR3 is CASGLSWTGELFF. The DNA of the CDR3 is TGTGCTAGTGGTTTGAGTTGGACCGGGGAGCTGTTTTTT.

The V and J genes are TRBV6-5 and TRBJ1-4; 7 bases fit TRBD1. This CDR3 is 14 amino acids long. J gave up 4 bases and V 5 bases, and 4 bases lay outside the gene matches. Germline V gene data show CDR1 as MNHEY and CDR2 as SVGAGI. The CDR3 DNA is TGTGCCAGCAGTAACAGGGGTCTTAATGAAAAACTGTTTTTT. Protein: CASSNRGLNEKLFF.

The chain joins TRBV6-1 to TRBJ2-2; 11 bases fit TRBD1. Germline V gives CDR1 MNHNS, CDR2 SASEGT. The CDR3 covers 15 residues. J gave up 7 bases and V 5 bases, and 6 bases lay outside the gene matches. The CDR3 bases are TGTGCCAGCAGTACCCGGACAGGGGGCGTCGGGGAGCTGTTTTTT. Translated: CASSTRTGGVGELFF.

The rearrangement joins TRBV7-8 to TRBJ2-5, with 9 bases identical to TRBD1. V shed 4 bases, J shed 3 bases, and the junction held 12 bases outside the gene matches. This CDR3 region has 17 residues. Germline V gene lookup returns CDR1 SGHVS and CDR2 FQNEAQ. CDR3 loop: CASSWSLRQGDKETQYF. The CDR3 coding sequence is TGTGCCAGCAGCTGGTCCCTTAGACAGGGGGACAAAGAGACCCAGTACTTC.

This clone appeared once. The gene calls are TRBV19 and TRBJ2-5; the match to TRBD2 covers 9 bases. Trimming took 7 bases from V and 5 from J; bases not matched to a gene: 11. Germline V gene lookup returns CDR1 LNHDA and CDR2 SQIVND (reference sequence). This CDR3 has 15 amino acids. The CDR3 reads CASNPGLADWETQYF. The CDR3 coding sequence is TGTGCCAGTAATCCGGGACTAGCCGACTGGGAGACCCAGTACTTC.

This clone occurred once. The chain employs TRBV10-3 and TRBJ1-1; D is possibly TRBD1 (6 bases). The germline V gene encodes CDR1 ENHRY and CDR2 SYGVKD. The ends were cut back, 6 bases at V and 8 bases at J, with 16 bases in the middle. This CDR3 has 13 residues. CDR3 nucleotides: TGTGCCATCAGGTCTGGGGGCCACTCCGAAGCTTTCTTT. It translates to CAIRSGGHSEAFF.

This clone was detected only once. The V and J genes are TRBV6-4 and TRBJ2-3; D not resolved. V dropped 3 bases and J dropped 1 base, with 8 bases sitting between them. The CDR3 spans 14 residues. Per the germline V gene, CDR1 is MRHNA and CDR2 is SNTAGT. The CDR3 sequence: CASSEGLGTDTQYF. DNA of the CDR3: TGTGCCAGCAGTGAGGGCCTGGGCACAGATACGCAGTATTTT.

V is TRBV7-2 and J is TRBJ2-3; D gene uncertain. The germline gives CDR1 SGHTA, CDR2 FQGNSA. CDR3 length: 16 residues. Trimming took 0 bases from V and 0 from J, leaving 10 bases between them. The CDR3 bases are TGTGCCAGCAGCTTAGCCTCTCTTTCTAGCACAGATACGCAGTATTTT. Amino acids: CASSLASLSSTDTQYF.

V usage is TRBV6-5 and J usage is TRBJ2-7; D is perhaps TRBD2 (6 bases). Germline loops: CDR1 MNHEY, CDR2 SVGAGI. The CDR3 consists of 15 residues. Trimming took off 2 bases at V and 2 bases at J, with 13 bases between the two ends. Written as DNA, the CDR3 is TGTGCCAGCAGTTACGATGCTAGCGTTACCTACGAGCAGTACTTC. This translates into CASSYDASVTYEQYF.

V usage is TRBV9 and J usage is TRBJ2-4; 8 bases match TRBD1. Looked up from germline, CDR1 is SGDLS and CDR2 is YYNGEE. V lost 3 bases and J lost 8; bases outside the gene matches: 22. CDR3 length: 19 residues. The CDR3 protein is CASSERTGSSLSEGDIQYF. CDR3 in DNA: TGTGCCAGCAGCGAGAGGACAGGGTCGAGTTTGAGCGAAGGTGACATTCAGTACTTC.

This chain links TRBV27 with TRBJ1-3, with TRBD1 as a possible D gene (5 bases). The CDR3 sequence is 16 residues long. The germline gives CDR1 MNHEY, CDR2 SMNVEV (reference sequence). Trimming stripped 5 bases from V and 0 bases from J, with 14 bases between. The CDR3 region has the DNA TGTGCCAGCAGTCCCCGACAGCCTCGCTCTGGAAACACCATATATTTT. The encoded protein is CASSPRQPRSGNTIYF.

V usage is TRBV29-1 and J usage is TRBJ1-1, with 8 bases that match TRBD1. Germline V CDR1 and CDR2: SQVTM, ANQGSEA. CDR3 length: 13 residues. Germline trimming cut 2 bases from V and 4 bases from J; bases unmatched to any gene: 3. CDR3 DNA sequence: TGCAGCGTTGAACAGGGGGCCGGCACTGAAGCTTTCTTT. The encoded protein is CSVEQGAGTEAFF.

The chain combines TRBV5-1 with TRBJ2-7; D is unresolved. The CDR3 totals 13 residues. V lost 4 bases, J lost 4 bases, and 12 bases lay in between. The germline V gene has CDR1 SGHRS and CDR2 YFSETQ. CDR3 protein: CASSPGVHYEQYF. CDR3 nucleotides: TGCGCCAGCAGCCCTGGGGTCCATTACGAGCAGTACTTC. Using reference TRBV5-1 and TRBJ2-7 for the parts outside the CDR3, the full variable domain is KAGVTQTPRYLIKTRGQQVTLSCSPISGHRSVSWYQQTPGQGLQFLFEYFSETQRNKGNFPGRFSGRQFSNSRSEMNVSTLELGDSALYLCASSPGVHYEQYFGPGTRLTVT.

The rearrangement links TRBV30 to TRBJ1-5; D is unclear. Per germline, CDR1 GTSNPN and CDR2 SVGIG (reference sequence). CDR3 size: 16 residues. Between the trimmed V and J ends, which lost 0 bases and 1 base, there was a span of 13 bases. The CDR3 DNA is TGTGCCTGGAGTGTACGAGAACAGCCGAGCAATCAGCCCCAGCATTTT. Its translation: CAWSVREQPSNQPQHF. Combining the CDR3 with reference TRBV30 and TRBJ1-5 gives the whole variable domain SQTIHQWPATLVQPVGSPLSLECTVEGTSNPNLYWYRQAAGRGLQLLFYSVGIGQISSEVPQNLSASRPQDRQFILSSKKLLLSDSGFYLCAWSVREQPSNQPQHFGDGTRLSIL.

The count of this clone is one. The chain carries TRBV7-2 and TRBJ2-7, with TRBD2 identical over 14 bases. Per the germline V gene, CDR1 is SGHTA and CDR2 is FQGNSA. V lost 5 bases to trimming and J lost 2 bases; unmatched junction nucleotides: 5. The CDR3 extends over 16 amino acids. The DNA of the CDR3 is TGTGCCAGCAGCCCGGGACTAGCGGGGGCTACCTACGAGCAGTACTTC. As protein: CASSPGLAGATYEQYF.

The chain joins TRBV6-5 to TRBJ2-7; 7 nucleotides match TRBD2. The J segment lost 2 bases and the V segment lost 0 bases, leaving 4 bases of the junction unmatched. CDR1 is MNHEY and CDR2 is SVGAGI in the germline V gene. The CDR3 has 15 amino acids. CDR3 DNA sequence: TGTGCCAGCAGTTACTCGATGGGGGGGGCCTACGAGCAGTACTTC. It codes for CASSYSMGGAYEQYF.

The chain has TRBV9 and TRBJ2-7; a possible D gene is TRBD2 (6 bases). The CDR3 sequence is 14 residues long. Per germline, CDR1 SGDLS and CDR2 YYNGEE. Trimming cost V 0 bases and J 5 bases, with 12 bases left between them. The CDR3 DNA reads as TGTGCCAGCAGCGTAGCTCCTGGGGAGGACGAGCAGTACTTC. This translates into CASSVAPGEDEQYF. Looking up the rest from reference TRBV9 and TRBJ2-7 gives the full variable domain: DSGVTQTPKHLITATGQRVTLRCSPRSGDLSVYWYQQSLDQGLQFLIQYYNGEERAKGNILERFSAQQFPDLHSELNLSSLELGDSALYFCASSVAPGEDEQYFGPGTRLTVT.